The rows below give T cell receptor beta chains drawn from one sample of a study of radiotherapy plus CTLA-4 blockade in lung cancer. Data came from immunoSEQ multiplex PCR; TCRdb stores just in-frame clones and leaves some out. The sample has tens of thousands of clones, roughly four fifths seen once; the top ten hold 7.5% to 8%. The sample consisted of peripheral blood, taken from a patient treated with radiotherapy plus ipilimumab. The receptors were sampled from a human donor with non-small cell lung cancer who had stable disease on radiotherapy plus ipilimumab. CDR3s include the opening cysteine and the closing phenylalanine or tryptophan.

CDR3aa,v_gene,j_gene
CASSTRGGAGSSTEAFF,TRBV7-2,TRBJ1-1
CASSSDRASYNEQFF,TRBV5-4,TRBJ2-1
CASSRFRDRVYNEQFF,TRBV19,TRBJ2-1
CASSGGQGYQGKLFF,TRBV9,TRBJ1-4
CASSLADSRRVNTEAFF,TRBV5-1,TRBJ1-1
CASRGLAGETQYF,TRBV6-1,TRBJ2-5
CASSFTGWGPYNEQFF,TRBV5-4,TRBJ2-1
CASSANFRGASSYNEQFF,TRBV9,TRBJ2-1
CASSDGGDGYTF,TRBV6-1,TRBJ1-2
CASSQTNWGPFF,TRBV2,TRBJ2-1
CASSLGSGTYEQYF,TRBV7-6,TRBJ2-7
CASRQENYGYTF,TRBV6-1,TRBJ1-2
CASSLAQGGETEAFF,TRBV7-6,TRBJ1-1
CASSVVPEQFF,TRBV6-5,TRBJ2-1
CASSLEGEWYNEQFF,TRBV4-1,TRBJ2-1
CASSIAGASYEQYF,TRBV19,TRBJ2-7
CASSQVFGGTEAFF,TRBV14,TRBJ1-1
CSVGETGAGELFF,TRBV29-1,TRBJ2-2
CASTSGGTRELFF,TRBV25-1,TRBJ2-2
CASSGQGLDTIYF,TRBV18,TRBJ1-3
CATSSRGDPMNTEAFF,TRBV15,TRBJ1-1
CASSPGQGTLNTEAFF,TRBV4-1,TRBJ1-1
CASSPRGGSYEQYF,TRBV27,TRBJ2-7
CASSPGTNTEAFF,TRBV5-1,TRBJ1-1
CASSKDGATYEQYF,TRBV5-1,TRBJ2-7
CASRIFQGAYYGYTF,TRBV27,TRBJ1-2
CASSPGTTRGEQFF,TRBV5-1,TRBJ2-1
CASSQPANPGTGFSPLHF,TRBV4-3,TRBJ1-6
CASSFTSGGGETQYF,TRBV5-4,TRBJ2-5
CASSTWTGRNNSPLHF,TRBV2,TRBJ1-6
CASSQEFRGSEAFF,TRBV14,TRBJ1-1
CASSIGQNPRYNEQFF,TRBV27,TRBJ2-1
CASSLSVSGGPGETQYF,TRBV27,TRBJ2-5
CSVSGPLGTQYF,TRBV29-1,TRBJ2-5
CASSFRTSSIEQFF,TRBV7-2,TRBJ2-1
CASSLKNEQFF,TRBV7-9,TRBJ2-1
CASSPQPYSNQPQHF,TRBV18,TRBJ1-5
CASNLQGSSNQPQHF,TRBV6-1,TRBJ1-5
CASSSTRTSINIQYF,TRBV7-2,TRBJ2-4
CASSSDGRNQPQHF,TRBV7-2,TRBJ1-5
CASSLPAISTAFF,TRBV4-1,TRBJ1-1
CASTPQETQYF,TRBV7-7,TRBJ2-5